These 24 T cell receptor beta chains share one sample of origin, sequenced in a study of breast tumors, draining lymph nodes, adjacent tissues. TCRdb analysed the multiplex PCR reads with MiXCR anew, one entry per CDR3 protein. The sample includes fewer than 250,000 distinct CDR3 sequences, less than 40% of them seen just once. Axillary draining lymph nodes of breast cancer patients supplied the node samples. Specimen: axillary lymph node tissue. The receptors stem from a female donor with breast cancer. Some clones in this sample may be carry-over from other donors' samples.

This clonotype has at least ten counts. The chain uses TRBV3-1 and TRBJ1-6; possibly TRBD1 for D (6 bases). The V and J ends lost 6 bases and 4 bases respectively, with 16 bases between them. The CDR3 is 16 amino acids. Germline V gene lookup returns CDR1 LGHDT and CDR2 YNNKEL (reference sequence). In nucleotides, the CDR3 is TGTGCCAGCAGACCAAACCGGGACATTTATAATTCACCCCTCCACTTT. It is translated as CASRPNRDIYNSPLHF.

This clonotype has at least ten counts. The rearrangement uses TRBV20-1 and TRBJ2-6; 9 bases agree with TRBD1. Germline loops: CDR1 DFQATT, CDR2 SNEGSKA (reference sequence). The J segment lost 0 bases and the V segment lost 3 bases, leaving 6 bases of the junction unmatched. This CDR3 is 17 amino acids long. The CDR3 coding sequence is TGCAGTGCTAGTCCGACAGGGGGGCGCTCTGGGGCCAACGTCCTGACTTTC. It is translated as CSASPTGGRSGANVLTF.

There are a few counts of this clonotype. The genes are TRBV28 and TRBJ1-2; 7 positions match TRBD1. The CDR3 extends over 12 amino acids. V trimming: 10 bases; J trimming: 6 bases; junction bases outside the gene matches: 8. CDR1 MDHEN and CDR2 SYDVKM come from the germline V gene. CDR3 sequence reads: CATRDSLDGYTF. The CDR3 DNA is TGTGCCACCAGGGACAGCCTCGATGGCTACACCTTC.

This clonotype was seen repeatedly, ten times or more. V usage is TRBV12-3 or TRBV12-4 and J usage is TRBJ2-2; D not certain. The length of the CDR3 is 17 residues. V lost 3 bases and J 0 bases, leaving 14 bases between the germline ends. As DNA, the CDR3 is TGTGCCAGCAGTTTCAATATTAGGGCTACGAACACCGGGGAGCTGTTTTTT. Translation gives CASSFNIRATNTGELFF.

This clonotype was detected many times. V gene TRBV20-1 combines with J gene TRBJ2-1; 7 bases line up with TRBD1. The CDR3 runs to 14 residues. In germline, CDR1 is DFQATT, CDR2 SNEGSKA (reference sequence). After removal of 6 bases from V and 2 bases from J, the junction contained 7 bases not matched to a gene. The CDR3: CSARGQITYNEQFF. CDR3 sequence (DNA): TGCAGTGCCAGGGGACAGATTACCTACAATGAGCAGTTCTTC.

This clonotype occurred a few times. The CDR3 loop is CASSHQTRGRNSPLHF. CDR3 nucleotide sequence: TGTGCCAGCAGTCACCAAACCAGGGGGAGAAATTCACCCCTCCACTTT. This chain connects TRBV6-5 to TRBJ1-6, with TRBD1 identical over 7 bases. CDR3 length: 16 residues. V lost 5 bases to trimming and J lost 7 bases; unmatched junction nucleotides: 11. Germline V gives CDR1 MNHEY, CDR2 SVGAGI.

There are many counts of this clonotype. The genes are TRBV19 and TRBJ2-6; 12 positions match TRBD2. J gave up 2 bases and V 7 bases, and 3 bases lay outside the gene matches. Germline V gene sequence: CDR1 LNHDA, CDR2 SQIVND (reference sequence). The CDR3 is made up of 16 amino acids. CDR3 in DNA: TGTGCCAGTACTCGGACTAGCGGGACTGGGGCCAACGTCCTGACTTTC. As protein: CASTRTSGTGANVLTF.

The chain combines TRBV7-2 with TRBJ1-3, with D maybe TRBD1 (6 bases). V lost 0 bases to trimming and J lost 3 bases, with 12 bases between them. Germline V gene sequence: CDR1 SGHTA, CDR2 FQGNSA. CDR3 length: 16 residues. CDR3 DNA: TGTGCCAGCAGCTTAGCTTCACAGGGAGGTGGAAACACCATATATTTT. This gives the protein CASSLASQGGGNTIYF. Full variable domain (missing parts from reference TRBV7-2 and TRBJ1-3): GAGVSQSPSNKVTEKGKDVELRCDPISGHTALYWYRQSLGQGLEFLIYFQGNSAPDKSGLPSDRFSAERTGGSVSTLTIQRTQQEDSAVYLCASSLASQGGGNTIYFGEGSWLTVV.

The CDR3 here is CASSHQFSGRASYEQYF. The CDR3 nucleotides are TGTGCCAGCAGTCACCAATTTAGCGGGAGGGCATCCTACGAGCAGTACTTC. This sequence joins TRBV6-5 and TRBJ2-7; 11 bases agree with TRBD2. Per germline, CDR1 MNHEY and CDR2 SVGAGI. The CDR3 runs to 17 residues. Trimming at V came to 5 bases and at J to 1 base, leaving 10 bases not matched to a gene.

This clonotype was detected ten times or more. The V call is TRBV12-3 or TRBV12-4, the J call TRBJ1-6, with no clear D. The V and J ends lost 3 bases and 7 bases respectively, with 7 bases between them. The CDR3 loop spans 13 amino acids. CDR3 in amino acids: CASSFFRNSPLHF. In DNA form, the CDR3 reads TGTGCCAGCAGTTTTTTTAGAAATTCACCCCTCCACTTT.

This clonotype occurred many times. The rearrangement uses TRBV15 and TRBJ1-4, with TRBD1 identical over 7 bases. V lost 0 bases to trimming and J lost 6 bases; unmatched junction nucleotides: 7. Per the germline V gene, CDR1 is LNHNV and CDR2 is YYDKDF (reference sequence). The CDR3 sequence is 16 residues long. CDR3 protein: CATSREQTGFDEKLFF. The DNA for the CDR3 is TGTGCCACCAGCAGAGAGCAGACAGGGTTTGATGAAAAACTGTTTTTT.

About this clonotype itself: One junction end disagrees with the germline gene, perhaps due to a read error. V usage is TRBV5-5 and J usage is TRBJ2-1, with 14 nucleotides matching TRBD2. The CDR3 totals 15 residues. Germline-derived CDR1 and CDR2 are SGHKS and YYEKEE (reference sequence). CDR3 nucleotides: TGCGCCAGCAGCCTGGGACTAGCGGGAGAAAATGAGCAGTTCTTC. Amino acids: CASSLGLAGENEQFF.

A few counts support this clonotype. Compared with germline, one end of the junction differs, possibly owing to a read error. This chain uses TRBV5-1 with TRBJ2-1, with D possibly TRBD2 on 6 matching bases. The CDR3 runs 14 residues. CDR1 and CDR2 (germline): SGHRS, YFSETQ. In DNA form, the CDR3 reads TGCGCCAGCAGCTTGGAGGACTACTCAAATGGGCAGTTCTTC. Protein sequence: CASSLEDYSNGQFF.

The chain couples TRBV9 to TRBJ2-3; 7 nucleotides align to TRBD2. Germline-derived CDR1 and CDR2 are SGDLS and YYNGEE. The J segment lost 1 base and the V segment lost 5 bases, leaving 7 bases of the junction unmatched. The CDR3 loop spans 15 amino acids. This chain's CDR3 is CASRGGTIRTDTQYF. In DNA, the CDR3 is TGTGCCAGCAGGGGGGGGACTATACGCACAGATACGCAGTATTTT.

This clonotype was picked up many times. The CDR3 DNA reads as TGTGCCAGCAACTCCGGGGAAGCGGGATTCAGGTTGCGAGGGGAGCAGTTCTTC. It is translated as CASNSGEAGFRLRGEQFF. The chain uses TRBV7-2 and TRBJ2-1, with TRBD2 matching over 7 bases. Trimming took 7 bases from V and 10 from J; bases not matched to a gene: 25. The CDR3 runs to 18 residues. Germline lookup yields CDR1 SGHTA and CDR2 FQGNSA.

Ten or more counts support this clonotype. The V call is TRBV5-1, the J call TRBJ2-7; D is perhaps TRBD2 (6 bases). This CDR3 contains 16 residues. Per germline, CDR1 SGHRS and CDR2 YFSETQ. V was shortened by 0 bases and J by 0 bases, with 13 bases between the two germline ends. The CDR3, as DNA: TGCGCCAGCAGCTTGGGACACCGGGACTCCTCCTACGAGCAGTACTTC. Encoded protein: CASSLGHRDSSYEQYF. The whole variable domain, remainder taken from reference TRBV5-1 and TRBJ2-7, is KAGVTQTPRYLIKTRGQQVTLSCSPISGHRSVSWYQQTPGQGLQFLFEYFSETQRNKGNFPGRFSGRQFSNSRSEMNVSTLELGDSALYLCASSLGHRDSSYEQYFGPGTRLTVT.

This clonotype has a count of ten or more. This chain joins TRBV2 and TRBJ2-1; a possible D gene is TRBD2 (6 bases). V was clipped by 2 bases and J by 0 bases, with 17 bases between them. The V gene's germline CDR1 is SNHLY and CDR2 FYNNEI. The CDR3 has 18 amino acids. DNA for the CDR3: TGTGCCAGCAGTGAACTCGGGAGTGGTCGGAGCTCCTACAATGAGCAGTTCTTC. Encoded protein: CASSELGSGRSSYNEQFF.

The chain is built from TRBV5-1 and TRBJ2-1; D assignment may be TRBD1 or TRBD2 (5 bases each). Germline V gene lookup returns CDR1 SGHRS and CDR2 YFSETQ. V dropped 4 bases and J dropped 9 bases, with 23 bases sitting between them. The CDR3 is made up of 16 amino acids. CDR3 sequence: CASSGTVASPGSEQFF. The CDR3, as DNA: TGCGCCAGCAGCGGGACCGTAGCGAGCCCAGGCAGTGAGCAGTTCTTC. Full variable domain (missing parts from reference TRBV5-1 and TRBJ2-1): KAGVTQTPRYLIKTRGQQVTLSCSPISGHRSVSWYQQTPGQGLQFLFEYFSETQRNKGNFPGRFSGRQFSNSRSEMNVSTLELGDSALYLCASSGTVASPGSEQFFGPGTRLTVL.

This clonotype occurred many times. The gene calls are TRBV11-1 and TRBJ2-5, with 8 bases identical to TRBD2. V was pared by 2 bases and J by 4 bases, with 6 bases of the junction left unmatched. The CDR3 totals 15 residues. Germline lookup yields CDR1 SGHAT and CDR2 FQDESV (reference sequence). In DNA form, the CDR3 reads TGTGCCAGCAGCTTAAGCGGGAGCACGTTAGAGACCCAGTACTTC. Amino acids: CASSLSGSTLETQYF.

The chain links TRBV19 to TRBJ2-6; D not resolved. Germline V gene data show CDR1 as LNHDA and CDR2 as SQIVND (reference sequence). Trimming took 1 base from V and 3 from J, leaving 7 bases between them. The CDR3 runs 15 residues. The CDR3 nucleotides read TGTGCCAGTAGTATAGCCGAAAGTGGGGCCAACGTCCTGACTTTC. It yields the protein CASSIAESGANVLTF.

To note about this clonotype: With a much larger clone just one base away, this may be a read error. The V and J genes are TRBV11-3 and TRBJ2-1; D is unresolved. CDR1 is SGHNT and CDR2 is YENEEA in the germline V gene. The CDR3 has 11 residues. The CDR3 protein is CASSTNYEPFF. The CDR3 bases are TGTGCCAGCAGCACTAACTATGAGCCGTTCTTC.

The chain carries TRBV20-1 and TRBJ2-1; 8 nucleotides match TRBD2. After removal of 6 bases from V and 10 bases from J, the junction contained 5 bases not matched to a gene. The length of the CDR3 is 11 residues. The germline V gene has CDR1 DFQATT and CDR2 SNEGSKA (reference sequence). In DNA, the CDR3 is TGCAGTGCAACCGGGACTAGGGAGCAGTTCTTC. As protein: CSATGTREQFF.

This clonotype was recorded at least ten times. As DNA, the CDR3 is TGCGCCAGCAGCCAAGATATGGGGTCTGGGGCCAACGTCCTGACTTTC. Amino acid sequence: CASSQDMGSGANVLTF. The chain employs TRBV4-3 and TRBJ2-6; D remains unclear. Trimming took off 0 bases at V and 1 base at J, with 7 bases between the two ends. The CDR3 spans 16 residues. CDR1 and CDR2 (germline): LGHNA, YSLEER.

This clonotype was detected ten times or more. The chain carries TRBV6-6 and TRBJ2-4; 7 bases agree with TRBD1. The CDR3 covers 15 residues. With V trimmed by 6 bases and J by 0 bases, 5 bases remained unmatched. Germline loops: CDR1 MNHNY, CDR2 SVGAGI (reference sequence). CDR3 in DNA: TGTGCCAGCAGGGAAGACAGGGTAGCCAAAAACATTCAGTACTTC. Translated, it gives CASREDRVAKNIQYF.